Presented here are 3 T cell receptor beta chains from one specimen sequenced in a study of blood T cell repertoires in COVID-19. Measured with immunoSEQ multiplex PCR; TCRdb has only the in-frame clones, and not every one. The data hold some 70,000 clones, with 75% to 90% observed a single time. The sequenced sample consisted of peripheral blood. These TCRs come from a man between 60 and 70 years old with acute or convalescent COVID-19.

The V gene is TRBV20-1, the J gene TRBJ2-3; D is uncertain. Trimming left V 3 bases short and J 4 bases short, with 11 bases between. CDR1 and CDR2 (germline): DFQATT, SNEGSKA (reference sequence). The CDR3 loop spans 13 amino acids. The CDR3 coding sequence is TGCAGTGCTAGTATGATAGCAGCAGATACGCAGTATTTT. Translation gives CSASMIAADTQYF.

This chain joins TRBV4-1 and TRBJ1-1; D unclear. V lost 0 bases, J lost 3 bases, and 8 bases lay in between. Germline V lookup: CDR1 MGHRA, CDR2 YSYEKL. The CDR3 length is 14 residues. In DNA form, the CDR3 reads TGCGCCAGCAGCCAAGAGGGCCAGTACACTGAAGCTTTCTTT. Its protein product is CASSQEGQYTEAFF.

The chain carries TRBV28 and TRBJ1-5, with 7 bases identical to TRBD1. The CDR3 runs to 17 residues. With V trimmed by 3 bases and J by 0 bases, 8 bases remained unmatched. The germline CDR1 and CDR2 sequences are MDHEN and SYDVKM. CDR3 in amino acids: CASSFLIQGISNQPQHF. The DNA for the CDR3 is TGTGCCAGCAGTTTTTTAATACAGGGGATTAGCAATCAGCCCCAGCATTTT.